This entry features one T cell receptor beta chain sequence. Within the sample, other DNA sequences also encode this same CDR3. Enrollment of patients from Seattle took place during active infection, with longitudinal follow-up. The data stem from a study of blood T cell repertoires in COVID-19. Study-level information: T cells, B-cell-depleted T cells, or PBMCs supplied cDNA or gDNA.

The authors' processing: By means of reference gene primer amplification, nucleated cell counts were estimated. The data were produced by immunoSEQ multiplex PCR, yet TCRdb's version contains in-frame clones alone and is incomplete. V and J calls and clone size are copied from that table; D and trimming were computed from the DNA. The top ten hold about 3% of the sample, which has nearly 70,000 clones, roughly nine tenths seen once. Germline lookup yields CDR1 SGHRS and CDR2 YFSETQ. The CDR3 runs to 11 residues. The germline V and J ends were trimmed by 2 bases and 5 bases, with 4 bases remaining between them.

This chain connects TRBV5-1 to TRBJ2-5, with D unresolved. The sample comprised peripheral blood. The source is a woman aged 50 to 65 with COVID-19, enrolled during active disease. The CDR3 coding sequence is TGCGCCAGCAGCTTACGGGAGACCCAGTACTTC. It codes for CASSLRETQYF.